Listed below are T cell receptor beta chains from one sample, sequenced in a study of cytomegalovirus exposure and HLA in healthy donors. Measured with immunoSEQ multiplex PCR; TCRdb has only the in-frame clones, and not every one. Of about 160,000 clones detected, around 76% appear once; the ten largest clones hold about 1.9%. The source material was PBMCs. These receptors all come from a female donor in good health and CMV-seronegative. Both conserved end residues are part of each CDR3. Each record gives: clone size, V gene, J gene, D gene, CDR3 protein, CDR3 DNA. A D gene is named only where the DNA matches it firmly. Size values are once, few and many counts, or a class for expanded clones, and some rows have none.

few	TRBV11-2	TRBJ2-5	-	CASSLLGRQETQYF	TGTGCCAGCAGCTTATTGGGCAGGCAAGAGACCCAGTACTTC
-	TRBV2	TRBJ2-7	-	CASSDQRYEQYF	TGTGCCAGCAGTGACCAGCGCTACGAGCAGTACTTC
-	TRBV4-2	TRBJ2-3	-	CASSQKGGRDAGVTDTQYF	TGTGCCAGCAGCCAAAAAGGAGGTAGGGATGCAGGAGTCACAGATACGCAGTATTTT
-	TRBV7-6	TRBJ2-1	TRBD2	CASSFPGTSGTRSSYNEQFF	TGTGCCAGCAGCTTCCCCGGGACTAGCGGGACCCGCAGCTCCTACAATGAGCAGTTCTTC
-	TRBV5-1	TRBJ1-1	TRBD1	CASSWDSSGGTEAFF	TGCGCCAGCAGCTGGGACAGCTCAGGGGGCACTGAAGCTTTCTTT
few	TRBV19	TRBJ2-7	TRBD1	CASSDRGSDEQYF	TGTGCCAGCTCGGACAGGGGGAGCGACGAGCAGTACTTC
-	TRBV7-6	TRBJ2-1	-	CASSSQGFYNEQFF	TGTGCCAGCTCGTCCCAGGGTTTTTACAATGAGCAGTTCTTC
-	TRBV5-1	TRBJ2-1	TRBD1	CASSSTGTGDEQFF	TGCGCCAGCAGCTCAACCGGGACAGGGGATGAGCAGTTCTTC
once	TRBV10-2	TRBJ1-1	TRBD1	CASRPAGGQLNTEAFF	TGCGCCAGCCGCCCTGCGGGGGGACAGTTGAACACTGAAGCTTTCTTT
-	TRBV7-6	TRBJ1-3	-	CASSLTGSGNTIYF	TGTGCCAGCAGCTTGACAGGCTCTGGAAACACCATATATTTT
-	TRBV29-1	TRBJ2-7	TRBD1	CSVGTGDGGEQYF	TGCAGCGTTGGGACAGGGGACGGGGGCGAGCAGTACTTC
-	TRBV19	TRBJ1-2	-	CASSTLSYGYTF	TGTGCCAGCTCGACACTCTCCTATGGCTACACCTTC
-	TRBV5-1	TRBJ1-1	TRBD1	CASSWAGQGTNTEAFF	TGCGCCAGCAGCTGGGCTGGACAGGGAACGAACACTGAAGCTTTCTTT
-	TRBV5-6	TRBJ1-1	TRBD1	CASSLGGTGGNTEAFF	TGTGCCAGCAGCTTGGGAGGGACAGGGGGCAACACTGAAGCTTTCTTT
-	TRBV30	TRBJ2-3	-	CAWSNKGADTQYF	TGTGCCTGGAGTAATAAGGGGGCAGATACGCAGTATTTT
-	TRBV6-5	TRBJ1-5	-	CASSYTKNQPQHF	TGTGCCAGCAGTTACACTAAAAATCAGCCCCAGCATTTT
few	TRBV28	TRBJ1-1	-	CASSISGGDTEAFF	TGTGCCAGCAGTATCTCCGGAGGGGACACTGAAGCTTTCTTT
-	TRBV7-8	TRBJ1-2	TRBD1	CASSSDRANGYTF	TGTGCCAGCAGCTCTGACAGGGCCAATGGCTACACCTTC
once	TRBV28	TRBJ1-5	TRBD1	CASSFSRQGAGQPQHF	TGTGCCAGCAGTTTTTCGCGACAGGGGGCCGGTCAGCCCCAGCATTTT
-	TRBV7-2	TRBJ1-2	TRBD1	CASSAGQGYGYTF	TGTGCCAGCAGCGCCGGACAGGGCTATGGCTACACCTTC
-	TRBV4-1	TRBJ2-1	TRBD1	CASSLVGQRYNEQFF	TGCGCCAGCAGCCTCGTGGGACAGCGGTACAATGAGCAGTTCTTC
-	TRBV10-3	TRBJ2-2	-	CAISEGEDTGELFF	TGTGCCATCAGTGAAGGGGAGGACACCGGGGAGCTGTTTTTT
few	TRBV5-4	TRBJ2-2	-	CASSPWTANTGELFF	TGTGCCAGCAGCCCCTGGACAGCGAACACCGGGGAGCTGTTTTTT
-	TRBV12-2	TRBJ2-7	-	CASRRDRAIPVEQYF	TGTGCAAGTCGCAGAGACAGGGCAATCCCCGTCGAGCAGTACTTC
few	TRBV19	TRBJ1-1	TRBD1	CASSPRATGFGTEAFF	TGTGCCAGTAGTCCCCGGGCGACAGGGTTCGGCACTGAAGCTTTCTTT
few	TRBV7-3	TRBJ2-3	TRBD2	CASSRDRGGPTDTQYF	TGTGCCAGCAGCCGAGACCGGGGGGGCCCCACAGATACGCAGTATTTT
-	TRBV14	TRBJ2-2	-	CASSQEGAWTGELFF	TGTGCCAGCAGCCAAGAAGGAGCTTGGACCGGGGAGCTGTTTTTT
few	TRBV27	TRBJ2-1	TRBD2	CASSLWVTSGAGEQFF	TGTGCCAGCAGTTTATGGGTCACTAGCGGTGCAGGTGAGCAGTTCTTC